This T cell receptor beta chain was sequenced for a study of response to subunit inactivated influenza vaccine. General study findings and limits: The authors put forward the suggestion that each seasonal influenza vaccination may bring in only a limited number of new T cells.

There are a few counts of this clonotype. Its target is unknown. TCRdb called the RT-PCR reads again in MiXCR, with one record for every CDR3 protein. The sample has some 600,000 distinct CDR3 sequences, 12% to 15% seen once. Specimen: PBMCs from blood, collected approximately 15 days before vaccination. This TCR came from a man between 50 and 59 years old who received an inactivated influenza vaccine.

The CDR3 sequence is CASSYRSYEQYF. CDR3 DNA sequence: TGTGCCAGCAGTTACAGGAGCTACGAGCAGTACTTC. The chain couples TRBV6-2 or TRBV6-3 to TRBJ2-7; D gene unclear. The CDR3 has 12 residues. From germline, CDR1 is MNHEY and CDR2 SVGEGT. V dropped 2 bases and J dropped 3 bases, with 5 bases sitting between them.